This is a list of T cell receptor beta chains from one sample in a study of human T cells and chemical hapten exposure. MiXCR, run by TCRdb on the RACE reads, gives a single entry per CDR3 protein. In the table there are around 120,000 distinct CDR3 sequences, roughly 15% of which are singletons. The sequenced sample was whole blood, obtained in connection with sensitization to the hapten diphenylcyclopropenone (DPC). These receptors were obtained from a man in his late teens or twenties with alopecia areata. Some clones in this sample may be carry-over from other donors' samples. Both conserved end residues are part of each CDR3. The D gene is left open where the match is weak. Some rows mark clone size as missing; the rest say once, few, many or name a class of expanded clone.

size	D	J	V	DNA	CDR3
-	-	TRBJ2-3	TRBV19	TGTGCCAGTAGTATATCCGGGCCTGGTTATTCAGATACGCAGTATTTT	CASSISGPGYSDTQYF
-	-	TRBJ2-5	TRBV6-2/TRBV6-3	TGTGCCAGCAGCCACCGGCTCCCGGGAGAGACCCAGTACTTC	CASSHRLPGETQYF
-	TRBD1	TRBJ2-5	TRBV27	TGTGCCAGCAGTTTAGACAGGGGGCGGAAGACCCAGTACTTC	CASSLDRGRKTQYF
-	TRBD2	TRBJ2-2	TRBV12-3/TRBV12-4	TGTGCCAGCAGTTCGGCGGGGGCGAACACCGGGGAGCTGTTTTTT	CASSSAGANTGELFF
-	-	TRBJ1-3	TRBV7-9	TGTGCCAGCAGCTTAAGCACAGATGCTGGAAACACCATATATTTT	CASSLSTDAGNTIYF
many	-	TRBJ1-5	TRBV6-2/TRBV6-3	TGTGCCAGCAGTCACAGGGACCCACTTAGCAATCAGCCCCAGCATTTT	CASSHRDPLSNQPQHF
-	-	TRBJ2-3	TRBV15	TGTGCCACCAGGAGCACAGATACGCAGTATTTT	CATRSTDTQYF
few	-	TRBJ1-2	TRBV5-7	TGTGCCAGCAGCTTCTCGGCCGGGGATGGCTACACCTTC	CASSFSAGDGYTF
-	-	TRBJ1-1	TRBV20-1	TGCAGTGCTAGAAAGGGTCTGAACACTGAAGCTTTCTTT	CSARKGLNTEAFF
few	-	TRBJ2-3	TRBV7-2	TGTGCCCAAGGGAAGGGAGATACGCAGTATTTT	CAQGKGDTQYF
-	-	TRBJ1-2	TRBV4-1	TGCGCCAGCAGCCCCGCAGACAGGACGGCTAACTATGGCTACACCTTC	CASSPADRTANYGYTF
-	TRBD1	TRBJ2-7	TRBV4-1	TGCGCCAGCAGCCAAGAGCGACAGGGCCCCTACGAGCAGTACTTC	CASSQERQGPYEQYF
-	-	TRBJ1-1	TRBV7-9	TGTGCCAGCAGCTTTGCGAACACTGAAGCTTTCTTT	CASSFANTEAFF
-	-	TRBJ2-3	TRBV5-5	TGTGCCAGCAGTGTAATTTCAGGGACGGCTTACACAGATACGCAGTATTTT	CASSVISGTAYTDTQYF
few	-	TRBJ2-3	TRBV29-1	TGCAGCCTCCTTCGGGGTGGAGGCACAGATACGCAGTATTTT	CSLLRGGGTDTQYF
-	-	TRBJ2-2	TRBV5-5	TGTGCCAGCAGCTTGGCGTCGGGGAGCGGCACCGGGGAGCTGTTTTTT	CASSLASGSGTGELFF
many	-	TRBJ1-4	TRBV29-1	TGCAGCGTTCTCAGGCCGTCGGGGCGTGAAAAACTGTTTTTT	CSVLRPSGREKLFF
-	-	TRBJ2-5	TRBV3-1	TGTGCCAGCAGCCACGGTTGGGTGCAAGAGACCCAGTACTTC	CASSHGWVQETQYF
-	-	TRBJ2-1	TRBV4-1	TGCGCCAGCAGCCAAGTCACGGGGGGCGTCGATGAGCAGTTCTTC	CASSQVTGGVDEQFF
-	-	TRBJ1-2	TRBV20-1	TGCAGTGCTAGAGATCTAGCCGGCAGCATCTATGGCTACACCTTC	CSARDLAGSIYGYTF
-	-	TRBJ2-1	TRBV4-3	TGCGCCAGCAGCCAAGATCGGGGGAGGAGGATCGGCGGTAACTACAATGAGCAGTTCTTC	CASSQDRGRRIGGNYNEQFF
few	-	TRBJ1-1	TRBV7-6	TGTGCCAGCAGCCTTCCAGGGAGGGAGACTGAAGCTTTCTTT	CASSLPGRETEAFF
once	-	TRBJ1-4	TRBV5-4	TGTGCCAGCAGCTTGAAGGAGCGAACTAATGAAAAACTGTTTTTT	CASSLKERTNEKLFF
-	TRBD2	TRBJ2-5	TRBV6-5	TGTGCCAGCAGTAAAGGACTAGCGCACCAAGAGACCCAGTACTTC	CASSKGLAHQETQYF
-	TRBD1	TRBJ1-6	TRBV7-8	TGTGCCAGCAGCTTCGGACAGGGAAGCACTTCACCCCTCCACTTT	CASSFGQGSTSPLHF
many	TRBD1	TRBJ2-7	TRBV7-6	TGTGCCAGCAGCTTAGCGCCGACAGGGGGCAGGGAGCAGTACTTC	CASSLAPTGGREQYF
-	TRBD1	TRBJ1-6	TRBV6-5	TGTGCCAGCAGTGATGACTTTGGACAGGGGAATTCACCCCTCCACTTT	CASSDDFGQGNSPLHF
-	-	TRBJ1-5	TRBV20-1	TGCAGTGTCACGGGCAGGGTAGTTAGCAATCAGCCCCAGCATTTT	CSVTGRVVSNQPQHF
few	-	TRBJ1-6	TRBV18	TGTGCCAGCTCACCAATGAACAGAGATAATTCACCCCTCCACTTT	CASSPMNRDNSPLHF
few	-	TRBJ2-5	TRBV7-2	TGTGCCAGCCGTGGGCGGTGGACTCAAGAGACCCAGTACTTC	CASRGRWTQETQYF
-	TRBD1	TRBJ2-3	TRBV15	TGTGCCACCAGCAGATCGAGGGACAGGGCCCCAGATACGCAGTATTTT	CATSRSRDRAPDTQYF
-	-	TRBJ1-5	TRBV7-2	TGTGCCAGCTCTGATAGGAATCAGCCCCAGCATTTT	CASSDRNQPQHF
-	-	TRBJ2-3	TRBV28	TGTGCCAGCAGTTTAGCGGGAACTGGGGAAGATACGCAGTATTTT	CASSLAGTGEDTQYF
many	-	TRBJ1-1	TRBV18	TGTGCCAGCTCTTTCCGGACAGAAGAGTCAGCTTTCTTT	CASSFRTEESAFF
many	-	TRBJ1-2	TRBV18	TGTGCCAGCTCACCACCGATCCTTAAGTACACCTTC	CASSPPILKYTF
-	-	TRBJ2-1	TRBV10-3	TGTGCCATCAGTGACCACGGGGGTAGCTCCTACAATGAGCAGTTCTTC	CAISDHGGSSYNEQFF
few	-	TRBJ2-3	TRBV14	TGTGCCAGCAGCCACCTAGCAAGGGGGGCTAGCACAGATACGCAGTATTTT	CASSHLARGASTDTQYF
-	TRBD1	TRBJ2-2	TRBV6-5	TGTGCCAGCACCCGGGACAGGGGGGACACCGGGGAGCTGTTTTTT	CASTRDRGDTGELFF
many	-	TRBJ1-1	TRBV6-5	TGTGCCAGCAGGACGAGGACGGCCACTGAAGCTTTCTTT	CASRTRTATEAFF
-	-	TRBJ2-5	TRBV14	TGTGCCAGCAGCCCGAGCAGAGAGACCCAGTACTTC	CASSPSRETQYF
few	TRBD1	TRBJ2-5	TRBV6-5	TGTGCCAGCAGGAGCCCAACAGGGGGCCAGAGAGAGACCCAGTACTTC	CASRSPTGGQRETQYF
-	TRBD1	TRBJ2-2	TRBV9	TGTGCCAGCAGCTTAACAGGGGTGGACACCGGGGAGCTGTTTTTT	CASSLTGVDTGELFF
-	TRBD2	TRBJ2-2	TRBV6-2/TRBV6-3	TGTGCCACCATCGGACTAGCGCAAGGCGGGGAGCTGTTTTTT	CATIGLAQGGELFF
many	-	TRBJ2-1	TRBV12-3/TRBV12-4	TGTGCCAGCAGTCCCCCCCGGGGGGCAAAGTTCTTC	CASSPPRGAKFF
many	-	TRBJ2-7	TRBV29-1	TGCAGCGTTTCAGGGGGACTAGACCCGTACGAGCAGTACTTC	CSVSGGLDPYEQYF